Listed below are T cell receptor beta chains from one sample, sequenced in a study of PD-1 blockade in classical Hodgkin lymphoma. Sequenced by immunoSEQ multiplex PCR; TCRdb stores in-frame clones only, minus some. The table has around 99,000 clones, approximately 80% seen once. Here the sequenced sample was peripheral blood mononuclear cells (PBMCs), taken before the second cycle of nivolumab. Every receptor here comes from a human donor with classical Hodgkin lymphoma. CDR3s include the opening cysteine and the closing phenylalanine or tryptophan. Each record gives: CDR3 protein, CDR3 DNA, clone size, D gene, V gene, J gene. A D gene is named only where the DNA matches it firmly. Clone sizes are given selectively: once, few, many, or a class where the clone is expanded.

CASSPTAINQPQHF,TGTGCCAGCAGTCCGACAGCAATCAATCAGCCCCAGCATTTT,.,.,TRBV28,TRBJ1-5
CASSIEAGWSYEQYF,TGTGCCAGTAGTATTGAGGCAGGGTGGTCCTACGAGCAGTACTTC,.,.,TRBV19,TRBJ2-7
CASSSGVGWDTQYF,TGTGCCAGCAGCTCCGGAGTGGGTTGGGATACGCAGTATTTT,.,.,TRBV11-2,TRBJ2-3
CASSMTPGQGRPYEQYF,TGTGCCAGCAGTATGACTCCGGGACAGGGAAGGCCCTACGAGCAGTACTTC,.,TRBD1,TRBV28,TRBJ2-7
CAWTGGGKTQYF,TGTGCCTGGACAGGGGGCGGGAAGACCCAGTACTTC,.,TRBD1,TRBV30,TRBJ2-5
CASRRDGYTGELFF,TGTGCCAGTAGACGGGACGGATACACCGGGGAGCTGTTTTTT,.,.,TRBV19,TRBJ2-2
CASTQGDQPQHF,TGTGCCAGCACACAGGGAGATCAGCCCCAGCATTTT,.,.,TRBV6-6,TRBJ1-5
CASSLVGLQGRGGELFF,TGTGCCAGCAGCTTAGTGGGCCTACAGGGGCGAGGCGGGGAGCTGTTTTTT,few,TRBD1,TRBV7-2,TRBJ2-2
CASSLSPGLAGVLGETQYF,TGTGCCAGCAGTTTATCGCCCGGACTAGCGGGAGTGTTGGGGGAGACCCAGTACTTC,.,TRBD2,TRBV27,TRBJ2-5
CASSFYDRVGTRGYTF,TGTGCCAGCAGCTTCTACGACAGGGTAGGGACGCGGGGCTACACCTTC,.,TRBD1,TRBV9,TRBJ1-2
CASSSTLGGYTF,TGTGCCAGCAGTTCAACCCTCGGCGGCTACACCTTC,.,.,TRBV27,TRBJ1-2
CASRTAYNEQFF,TGCGCCAGCAGGACAGCCTACAATGAGCAGTTCTTC,.,.,TRBV10-2,TRBJ2-1
CASSLSATYEQYF,TGTGCCAGCAGTTTATCGGCAACCTACGAGCAGTACTTC,.,.,TRBV27,TRBJ2-7
CASSIGGTGTYEQYF,TGTGCCAGTAGTATCGGGGGGACAGGAACCTACGAGCAGTACTTC,.,.,TRBV19,TRBJ2-7
CASSAVGGTGGNIQYF,TGTGCCAGCAGTGCCGTCGGGGGGACAGGGGGAAACATTCAGTACTTC,.,TRBD1,TRBV25-1,TRBJ2-4
CASSAGYTEAFF,TGTGCCAGCTCAGCAGGGTACACTGAAGCTTTCTTT,once,.,TRBV18,TRBJ1-1
CASSGAGGRETQYF,TGTGCCAGTAGCGGAGCGGGGGGCCGGGAGACCCAGTACTTC,.,TRBD2,TRBV19,TRBJ2-5
CASRGTGYHEQYF,TGTGCCAGCAGAGGGACAGGGTACCACGAGCAGTACTTC,.,TRBD1,TRBV25-1,TRBJ2-7
CASSLNSLNTEAFF,TGCGCCAGCAGCTTGAACAGCCTGAACACTGAAGCTTTCTTT,.,.,TRBV5-1,TRBJ1-1
CASSPGPNYGYTF,TGCGCCAGCAGTCCAGGCCCTAACTATGGCTACACCTTC,.,.,TRBV5-1,TRBJ1-2
CAWSDQGTGTQYF,TGTGCCTGGAGCGACCAAGGGACTGGTACGCAGTATTTT,once,.,TRBV30,TRBJ2-3
CASSFFRSYNSPLHF,TGTGCCAGCAGCTTCTTCCGCTCCTATAATTCACCCCTCCACTTT,few,.,TRBV7-2,TRBJ1-6
CASSLDYGTGELFF,TGTGCCAGCAGCTTAGATTACGGGACCGGGGAGCTGTTTTTT,.,.,TRBV7-7,TRBJ2-2
CASSLAGGRGGELFF,TGTGCCAGCAGCTTGGCGGGGGGCCGGGGCGGGGAGCTGTTTTTT,.,TRBD2,TRBV7-8,TRBJ2-2
CAIGVGANEQFF,TGTGCCATCGGCGTGGGGGCCAATGAGCAGTTCTTC,.,.,TRBV10-3,TRBJ2-1
CASSPGTEATF,TGTGCCAGCAGTCCCGGGACAGAGGCCACCTTC,.,TRBD1,TRBV28,TRBJ1-2
CASSARDRGPDTEAFF,TGTGCCAGTAGTGCCCGGGACAGGGGGCCGGACACTGAAGCTTTCTTT,.,TRBD1,TRBV19,TRBJ1-1
CAISRGGLNARNEQFF,TGTGCCATCAGTAGGGGGGGGCTAAACGCCCGCAATGAGCAGTTCTTC,.,.,TRBV10-3,TRBJ2-1
CASSSTSGKPYEQYF,TGTGCCAGCAGCTCGACTAGCGGGAAGCCCTACGAGCAGTACTTC,.,TRBD2,TRBV2,TRBJ2-7
CASSPGPGVNTEAFF,TGCGCCAGCAGTCCTGGTCCGGGGGTGAACACTGAAGCTTTCTTT,.,.,TRBV5-1,TRBJ1-1
CASRLAGVYNEQFF,TGTGCCAGCAGACTAGCGGGAGTCTACAATGAGCAGTTCTTC,.,TRBD2,TRBV2,TRBJ2-1
CASSFDYNEQFF,TGTGCCAGCAGCTTCGACTACAATGAGCAGTTCTTC,once,.,TRBV7-9,TRBJ2-1
CASSLVPWQNYEQYF,TGTGCCAGCAGCTTAGTTCCCTGGCAGAACTACGAGCAGTACTTC,.,.,TRBV7-8,TRBJ2-7
CASSESAGPYEQYF,TGTGCCAGCAGTGAGAGCGCGGGACCCTACGAGCAGTACTTC,.,.,TRBV2,TRBJ2-7
CAILVSGANVLTF,TGTGCCATACTAGTGTCTGGGGCCAACGTCCTGACTTTC,.,.,TRBV10-3,TRBJ2-6
CAISEATAGYTF,TGTGCCATCAGTGAGGCGACGGCTGGCTACACCTTC,few,.,TRBV10-3,TRBJ1-2
CAIKKGLSEDEQFF,TGTGCCATCAAGAAGGGACTCTCGGAGGATGAGCAGTTCTTC,.,.,TRBV10-3,TRBJ2-1
CASSRSGQVVYEQYF,TGCGCCAGCAGCCGCTCGGGACAGGTCGTCTACGAGCAGTACTTC,.,TRBD1,TRBV5-1,TRBJ2-7
CASRKTDSVSGYTF,TGTGCCAGCAGAAAAACCGACAGTGTCAGTGGCTACACCTTC,.,.,TRBV6-5,TRBJ1-2
CASSSSRTDRAYGYTF,TGTGCCAGCAGCTCTTCGCGGACCGACAGGGCCTATGGCTACACCTTC,.,TRBD1,TRBV7-2,TRBJ1-2
CASSEGGRADSSETQYF,TGTGCCAGCAGTGAAGGGGGAAGGGCGGACTCGTCTGAGACCCAGTACTTC,.,.,TRBV6-1,TRBJ2-5
CASSLAGQPNQPQHF,TGTGCCAGCAGCTTGGCGGGACAGCCAAATCAGCCCCAGCATTTT,.,TRBD1,TRBV5-6,TRBJ1-5
CASSLAQDYGYTF,TGTGCCAGCAGCTTAGCGCAGGACTATGGCTACACCTTC,.,.,TRBV11-3,TRBJ1-2
CASSLQGANEKLFF,TGTGCCAGCAGTTTGCAGGGGGCTAATGAAAAACTGTTTTTT,once,TRBD1,TRBV27,TRBJ1-4
CASSLEPYGETQYF,TGTGCCAGCAGCTTAGAGCCTTATGGAGAGACCCAGTACTTC,.,.,TRBV7-6,TRBJ2-5
CSVEQGSGNTIYF,TGCAGCGTTGAACAGGGCTCTGGAAACACCATATATTTT,.,.,TRBV29-1,TRBJ1-3
CASSPNLASGSGTGELFF,TGTGCCAGCAGCCCTAACCTCGCTAGCGGGAGTGGCACCGGGGAGCTGTTTTTT,.,TRBD2,TRBV7-2,TRBJ2-2
CASSQGSQGGAYNEQFF,TGTGCCAGCAGCCAAGGGTCCCAGGGCGGAGCGTACAATGAGCAGTTCTTC,medium-sized,.,TRBV4-2,TRBJ2-1
CASSPQTGQQYF,TGTGCCAGCAGTCCTCAGACTGGGCAGCAGTACTTC,.,.,TRBV2,TRBJ2-7
CASRLSGRGGDTQYF,TGTGCCAGCAGGCTTAGCGGGAGGGGGGGAGATACGCAGTATTTT,medium-sized,TRBD2,TRBV27,TRBJ2-3
CASSFGTHEGYEQFF,TGTGCCAGCAGCTTCGGCACTCATGAGGGGTATGAGCAGTTCTTC,.,.,TRBV5-4,TRBJ2-1